Described below is a single T cell receptor beta chain sequence and its context. Its antigen is not identified. This record belongs to a study of shared clonotypes between healthy human individuals. Study background: Each donor's CD4 naive and CD4 memory cells filled three plates apiece, CD8 naive two, and CD8 memory one.

Germline CDR1 is SGHDT and CDR2 is YYEEEE. This CDR3 comprises 12 residues. V lost 0 bases to trimming and J lost 8 bases, with 8 bases between them. Overall study results and limits: Limitation of the genetic and exposure-history diversity represented came from the few donors.

Investigators divided CD4+ cells into CD45RA+ naive and CD45RA-negative memory subsets. Each sorted subset replicate got 200 ng genomic DNA, roughly 30,000 genomes. Sequencing was performed with immunoSEQ multiplex PCR; in TCRdb, only in-frame clones are kept and a portion is missing. The sample includes under 1,100,000 clones, around 78% seen only once; the top ten take 0.5% to 0.65%. The rearrangement uses TRBV5-6 and TRBJ1-2, with TRBD1 as a possible D gene (5 bases). This receptor was identified in a man aged 18 to 35 in good health. Some clones in this sample may be carry-over from other donors' samples. Sequenced: memory CD4+ T cells from PBMCs. Subset: CD45RA-negative fraction. CDR3 in amino acids: CASSLVGTGYTF. CDR3 sequence (DNA): TGTGCCAGCAGCTTGGTAGGGACCGGCTACACCTTC.